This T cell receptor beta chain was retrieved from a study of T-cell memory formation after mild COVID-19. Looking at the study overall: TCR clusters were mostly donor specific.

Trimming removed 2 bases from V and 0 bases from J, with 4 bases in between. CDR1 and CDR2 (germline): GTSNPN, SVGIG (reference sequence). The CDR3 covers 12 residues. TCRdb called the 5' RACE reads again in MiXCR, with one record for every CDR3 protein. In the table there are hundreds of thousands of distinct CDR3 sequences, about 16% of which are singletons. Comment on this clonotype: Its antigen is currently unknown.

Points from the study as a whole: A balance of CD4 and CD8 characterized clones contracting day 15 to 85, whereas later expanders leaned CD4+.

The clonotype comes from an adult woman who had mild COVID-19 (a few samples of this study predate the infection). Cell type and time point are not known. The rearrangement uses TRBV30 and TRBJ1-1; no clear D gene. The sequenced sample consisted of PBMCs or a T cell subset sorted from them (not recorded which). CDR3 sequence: CAWSWVNTEAFF. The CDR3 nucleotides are TGTGCCTGGAGTTGGGTGAACACTGAAGCTTTCTTT.